Detailed here is one TCR beta chain. Extracted RNA was reverse transcribed, and the resulting cDNA served as sequencing template. Sequencing was performed with immunoSEQ multiplex PCR; in TCRdb, only in-frame clones are kept and a portion is missing. Of under 250,000 clones in the sample, around 62% were seen once. This sample is drawn from a study of CD8+ T cells in alopecia areata. J gave up 4 bases and V 4 bases, and 11 bases lay outside the gene matches. The CDR3 spans 17 residues. CDR1 and CDR2 (germline): SGHTA, FQGNSA. This rearrangement joins TRBV7-2 to TRBJ2-1; 9 bases match TRBD2. The origin of this receptor is a human donor with alopecia areata. The sequences come from CD4+ T cells sorted from blood, collected at week 0. The CDR3 reads CASSSGGGRARYNEQFF. In DNA form, the CDR3 reads TGTGCCAGCAGCTCCGGGGGCGGGAGGGCCAGGTACAATGAGCAGTTCTTC.